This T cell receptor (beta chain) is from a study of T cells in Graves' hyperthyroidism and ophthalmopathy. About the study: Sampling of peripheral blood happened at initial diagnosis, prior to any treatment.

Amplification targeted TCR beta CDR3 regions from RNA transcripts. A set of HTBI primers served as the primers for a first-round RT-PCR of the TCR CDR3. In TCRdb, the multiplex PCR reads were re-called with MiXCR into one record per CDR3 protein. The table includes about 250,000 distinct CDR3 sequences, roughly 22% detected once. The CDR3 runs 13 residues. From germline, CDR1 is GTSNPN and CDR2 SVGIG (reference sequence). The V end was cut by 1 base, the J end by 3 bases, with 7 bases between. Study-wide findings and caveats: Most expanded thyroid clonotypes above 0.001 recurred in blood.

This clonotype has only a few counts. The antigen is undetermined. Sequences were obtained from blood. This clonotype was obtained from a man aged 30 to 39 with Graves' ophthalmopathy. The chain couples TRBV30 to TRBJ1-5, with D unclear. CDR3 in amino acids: CAWSARDNQPQHF. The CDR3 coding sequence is TGTGCCTGGAGTGCCAGAGACAATCAGCCCCAGCATTTT. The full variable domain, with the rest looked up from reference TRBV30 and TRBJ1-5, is SQTIHQWPATLVQPVGSPLSLECTVEGTSNPNLYWYRQAAGRGLQLLFYSVGIGQISSEVPQNLSASRPQDRQFILSSKKLLLSDSGFYLCAWSARDNQPQHFGDGTRLSIL.